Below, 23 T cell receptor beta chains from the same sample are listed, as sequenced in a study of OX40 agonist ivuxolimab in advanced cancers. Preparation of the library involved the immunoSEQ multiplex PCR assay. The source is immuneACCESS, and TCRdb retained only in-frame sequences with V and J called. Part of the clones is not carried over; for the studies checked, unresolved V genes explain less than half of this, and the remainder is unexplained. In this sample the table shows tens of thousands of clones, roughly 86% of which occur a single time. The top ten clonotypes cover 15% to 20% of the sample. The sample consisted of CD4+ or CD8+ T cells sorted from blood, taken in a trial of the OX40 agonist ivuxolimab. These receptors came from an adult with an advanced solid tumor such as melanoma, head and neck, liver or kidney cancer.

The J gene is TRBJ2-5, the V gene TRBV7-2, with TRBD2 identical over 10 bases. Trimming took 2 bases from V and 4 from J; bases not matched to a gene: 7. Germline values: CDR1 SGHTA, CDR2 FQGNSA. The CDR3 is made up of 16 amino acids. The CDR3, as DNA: TGTGCCAGCAGCTTACCTGAGCGGGGGGGCCTAGAGACCCAGTACTTC. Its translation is CASSLPERGGLETQYF.

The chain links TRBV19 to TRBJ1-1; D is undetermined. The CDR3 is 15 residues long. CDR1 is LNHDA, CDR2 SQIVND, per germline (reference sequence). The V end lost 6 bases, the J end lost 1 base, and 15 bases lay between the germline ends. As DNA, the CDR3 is TGTGCCAGTAGGGATTTAGAGGAGGGGAACACTGAAGCTTTCTTT. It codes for CASRDLEEGNTEAFF.

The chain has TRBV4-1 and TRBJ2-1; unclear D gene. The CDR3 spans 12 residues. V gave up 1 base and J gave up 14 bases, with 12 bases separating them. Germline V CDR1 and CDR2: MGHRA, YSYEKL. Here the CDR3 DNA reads TGCGCCAGCAGCCAAGTGAAACGGCAAAAGTTCTTC. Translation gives CASSQVKRQKFF.

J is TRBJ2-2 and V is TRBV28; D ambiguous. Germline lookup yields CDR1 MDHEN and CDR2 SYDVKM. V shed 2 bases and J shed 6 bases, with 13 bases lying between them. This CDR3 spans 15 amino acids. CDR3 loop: CASSLASGWSGELFF. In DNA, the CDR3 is TGTGCCAGCAGTTTAGCGTCTGGGTGGTCCGGGGAGCTGTTTTTT.

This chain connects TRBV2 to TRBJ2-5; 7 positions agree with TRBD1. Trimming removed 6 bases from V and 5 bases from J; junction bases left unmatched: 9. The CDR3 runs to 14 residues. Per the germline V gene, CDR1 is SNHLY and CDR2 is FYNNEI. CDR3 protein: CASRDRPTVETQYF. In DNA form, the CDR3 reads TGTGCCAGCAGGGACAGGCCGACGGTGGAGACCCAGTACTTC.

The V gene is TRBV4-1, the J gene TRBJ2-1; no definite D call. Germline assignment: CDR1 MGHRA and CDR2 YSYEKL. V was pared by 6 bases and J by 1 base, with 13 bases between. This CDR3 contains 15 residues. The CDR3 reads CASSSSRASYNEQFF. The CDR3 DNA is TGCGCCAGCAGTTCGAGTAGGGCGTCCTACAATGAGCAGTTCTTC.

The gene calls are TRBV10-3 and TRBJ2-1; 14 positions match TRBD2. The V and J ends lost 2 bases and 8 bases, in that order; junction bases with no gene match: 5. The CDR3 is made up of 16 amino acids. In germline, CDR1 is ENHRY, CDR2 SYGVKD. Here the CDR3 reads CAISEPGLAGDYEQFF. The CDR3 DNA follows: TGTGCCATCAGTGAGCCGGGACTAGCGGGGGATTATGAGCAGTTCTTC.

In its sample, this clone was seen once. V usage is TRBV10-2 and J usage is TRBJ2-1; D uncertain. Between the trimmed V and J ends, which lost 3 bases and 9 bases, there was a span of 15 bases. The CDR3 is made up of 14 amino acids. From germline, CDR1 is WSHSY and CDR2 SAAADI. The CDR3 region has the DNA TGCGCCAGCAGTGATAACGGATTTTTGGGTGAGCAGTTCTTC. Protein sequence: CASSDNGFLGEQFF.

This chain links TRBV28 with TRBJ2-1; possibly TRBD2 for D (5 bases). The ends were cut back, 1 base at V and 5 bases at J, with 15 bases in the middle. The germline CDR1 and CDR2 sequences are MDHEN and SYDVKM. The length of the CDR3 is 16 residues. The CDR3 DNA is TGTGCCAGCAGTTTATCCCTCGGGGAAGACAACAATGAGCAGTTCTTC. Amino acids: CASSLSLGEDNNEQFF.

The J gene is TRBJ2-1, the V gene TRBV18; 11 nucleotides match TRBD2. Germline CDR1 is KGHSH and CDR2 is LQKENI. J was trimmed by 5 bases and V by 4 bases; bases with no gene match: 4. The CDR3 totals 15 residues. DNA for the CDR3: TGTGCCAGCTCACAACCGGGACTAGCGGACAATGAGCAGTTCTTC. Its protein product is CASSQPGLADNEQFF.

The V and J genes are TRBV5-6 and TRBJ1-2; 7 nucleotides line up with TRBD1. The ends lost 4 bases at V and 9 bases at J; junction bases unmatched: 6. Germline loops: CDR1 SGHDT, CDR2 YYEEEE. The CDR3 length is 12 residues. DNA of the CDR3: TGTGCCAGCAGCCTGGACAGGATTCGCTACACCTTC. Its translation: CASSLDRIRYTF.

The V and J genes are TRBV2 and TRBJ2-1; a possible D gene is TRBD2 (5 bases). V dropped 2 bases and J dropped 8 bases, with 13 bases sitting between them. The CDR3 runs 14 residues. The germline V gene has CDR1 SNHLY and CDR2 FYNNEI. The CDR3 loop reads CASSELLPRDEQFF. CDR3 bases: TGTGCCAGCAGTGAACTCCTCCCGAGGGATGAGCAGTTCTTC.

CDR3 coding DNA: TGTGCCAGCAGTGAGGACAGGGGCTCTGAAGCTTTCTTT. As protein: CASSEDRGSEAFF. This rearrangement joins TRBV28 to TRBJ1-1; TRBD1 matches at 9 bases. The CDR3 runs 13 residues. Germline CDR1 is MDHEN and CDR2 is SYDVKM. Losses at the gene ends were 5 bases for V and 6 bases for J; bases not matched to a gene: 4.

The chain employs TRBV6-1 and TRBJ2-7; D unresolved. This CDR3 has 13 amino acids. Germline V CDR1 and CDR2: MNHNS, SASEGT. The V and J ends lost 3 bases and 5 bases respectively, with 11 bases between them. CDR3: CASSEEIWHEQYF. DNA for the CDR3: TGTGCCAGCAGTGAGGAGATATGGCACGAGCAGTACTTC.

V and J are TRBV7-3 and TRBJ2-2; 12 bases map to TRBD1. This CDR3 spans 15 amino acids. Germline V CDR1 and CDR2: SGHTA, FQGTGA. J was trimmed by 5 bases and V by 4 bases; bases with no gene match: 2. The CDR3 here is CASSWGQGATGELFF. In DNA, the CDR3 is TGTGCCAGCAGCTGGGGACAGGGGGCGACCGGGGAGCTGTTTTTT.

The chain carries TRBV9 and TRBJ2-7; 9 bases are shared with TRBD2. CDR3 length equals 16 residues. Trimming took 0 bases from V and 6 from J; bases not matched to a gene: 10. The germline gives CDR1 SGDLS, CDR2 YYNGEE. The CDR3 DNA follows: TGTGCCAGCAGCGTAGGCGCTAGCGGGGCGGCGGCCGAGCAGTACTTC. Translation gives CASSVGASGAAAEQYF. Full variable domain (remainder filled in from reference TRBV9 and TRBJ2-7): DSGVTQTPKHLITATGQRVTLRCSPRSGDLSVYWYQQSLDQGLQFLIQYYNGEERAKGNILERFSAQQFPDLHSELNLSSLELGDSALYFCASSVGASGAAAEQYFGPGTRLTVT.

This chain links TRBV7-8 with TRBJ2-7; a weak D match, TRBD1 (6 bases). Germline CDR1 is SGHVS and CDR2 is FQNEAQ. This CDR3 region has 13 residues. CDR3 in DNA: TGTGCCAGCAGCTTACCAGGGGACGGGACGAGGTTTGTC. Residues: CASSLPGDGTRFV.

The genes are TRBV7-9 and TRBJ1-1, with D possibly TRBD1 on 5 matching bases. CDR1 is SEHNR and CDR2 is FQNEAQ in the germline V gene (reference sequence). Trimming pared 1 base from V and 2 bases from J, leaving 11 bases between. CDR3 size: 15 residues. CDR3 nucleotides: TGTGCCAGCAGCTTAGGTAGGGGAGGAAACACTGAAGCTTTCTTT. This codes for CASSLGRGGNTEAFF.

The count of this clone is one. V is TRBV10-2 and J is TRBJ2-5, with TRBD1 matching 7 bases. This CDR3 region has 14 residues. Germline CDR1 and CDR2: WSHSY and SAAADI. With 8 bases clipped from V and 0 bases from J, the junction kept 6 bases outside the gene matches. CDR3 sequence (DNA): TGCGCCAGCTTGGGCAGGGGGTACCAAGAGACCCAGTACTTC. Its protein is CASLGRGYQETQYF.

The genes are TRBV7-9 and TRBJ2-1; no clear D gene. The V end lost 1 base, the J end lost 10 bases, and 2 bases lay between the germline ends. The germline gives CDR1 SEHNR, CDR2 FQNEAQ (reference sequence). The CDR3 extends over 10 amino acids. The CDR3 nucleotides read TGTGCCAGCAGCTTAGTAGAGCAGTTCTTC. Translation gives CASSLVEQFF. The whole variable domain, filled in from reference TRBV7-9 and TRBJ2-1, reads DTGVSQNPRHKITKRGQNVTFRCDPISEHNRLYWYRQTLGQGPEFLTYFQNEAQLEKSRLLSDRFSAERPKGSFSTLEIQRTEQGDSAMYLCASSLVEQFFGPGTRLTVL.

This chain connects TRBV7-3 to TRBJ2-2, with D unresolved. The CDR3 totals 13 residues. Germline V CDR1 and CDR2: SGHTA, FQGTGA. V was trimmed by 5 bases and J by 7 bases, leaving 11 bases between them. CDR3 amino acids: CASSPRGGGELFF. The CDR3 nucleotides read TGTGCCAGCAGCCCACGTGGCGGCGGGGAGCTGTTTTTT. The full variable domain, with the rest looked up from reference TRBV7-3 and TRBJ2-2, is GAGVSQTPSNKVTEKGKYVELRCDPISGHTALYWYRQSLGQGPEFLIYFQGTGAADDSGLPNDRFFAVRPEGSVSTLKIQRTERGDSAVYLCASSPRGGGELFFGEGSRLTVL.

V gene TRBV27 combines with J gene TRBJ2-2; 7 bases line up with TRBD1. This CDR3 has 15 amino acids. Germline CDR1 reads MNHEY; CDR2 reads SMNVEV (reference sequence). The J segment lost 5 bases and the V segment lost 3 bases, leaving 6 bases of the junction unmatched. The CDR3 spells CASSFYRGNTGELFF. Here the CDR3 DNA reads TGTGCCAGCAGTTTTTACAGGGGAAATACCGGGGAGCTGTTTTTT.

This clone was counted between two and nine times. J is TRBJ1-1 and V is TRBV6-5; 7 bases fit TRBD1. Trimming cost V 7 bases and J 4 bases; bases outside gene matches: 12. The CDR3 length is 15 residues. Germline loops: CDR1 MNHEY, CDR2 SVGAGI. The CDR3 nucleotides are TGTGCCAGCACTTCCGGGGGAGGGGGCATCACTGAAGCTTTCTTT. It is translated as CASTSGGGGITEAFF.